A single sample gave rise to the 6 T cell receptor beta chains below, sequenced in a study of a mutant IDH1 vaccine in newly diagnosed glioma. Time point reported: week 23, last vaccination. What each vaccine dose contained was 300 ug of mutant IDH1 20-mer peptide, accompanied by topical imiquimod. Sequencing was performed with immunoSEQ multiplex PCR; in TCRdb, only in-frame clones are kept and a portion is missing. The profile shows around 78,000 clones, 70% to 90% of them singletons. Antigen specificity for these receptors is unknown. The sample was PBMCs, taken from a glioma patient whose treatment included an IDH1 peptide vaccine. The receptors originated from a man aged 25 to 45 with glioma. Some clones in this sample may be carry-over from other donors' samples.

V gene TRBV2 combines with J gene TRBJ1-2; D is ambiguous. Germline V gives CDR1 SNHLY, CDR2 FYNNEI. This CDR3 has 13 residues. The V end was cut by 2 bases, the J end by 7 bases, with 11 bases between. CDR3 bases: TGTGCCAGCAGTGAAACGGGGAATGGTGGCTACACCTTC. As protein: CASSETGNGGYTF.

V is TRBV28 and J is TRBJ2-1; D is undetermined. Germline CDR1 and CDR2: MDHEN and SYDVKM. V lost 6 bases to trimming and J lost 4 bases, with 16 bases between them. This CDR3 comprises 15 residues. CDR3 coding DNA: TGTGCCAGCAGGATCGCGCTACCGGGTTACAATGAGCAGTTCTTC. This codes for CASRIALPGYNEQFF.

This rearrangement joins TRBV4-2 to TRBJ1-4, with no clear D. CDR1 is LGHNA and CDR2 is YNFKEQ in the germline V gene. CDR3 length: 13 amino acids. V was shortened by 3 bases and J by 5 bases, with 7 bases between the two germline ends. The CDR3 region has the DNA TGTGCCAGCAGCCAGCCTAAAAATGAAAAACTGTTTTTT. This gives the protein CASSQPKNEKLFF.

This chain joins TRBV7-8 and TRBJ1-3; a possible D gene is TRBD1 (5 bases). The CDR3 loop spans 17 amino acids. Germline lookup yields CDR1 SGHVS and CDR2 FQNEAQ. Trimming cost V 5 bases and J 4 bases, with 21 bases left between them. Here the CDR3 reads CASSHRRVAGRGNTIYF. The CDR3 nucleotides read TGTGCCAGCAGCCATCGAAGGGTCGCAGGGCGGGGAAACACCATATATTTT.

CDR3 sequence reads: CASSSLVRYEQYF. In DNA form, the CDR3 reads TGTGCCAGCAGTTCCCTTGTACGCTACGAGCAGTACTTC. The rearrangement uses TRBV27 and TRBJ2-7; no reliable D call. The CDR3 sequence is 13 residues long. The ends were cut back, 4 bases at V and 3 bases at J, with 10 bases in the middle. Per germline, CDR1 MNHEY and CDR2 SMNVEV (reference sequence).

The CDR3 coding sequence is TGTGCCAGCAGTGACGGGCAGGGAGGGCACAATGAGCAGTTCTTC. Protein product: CASSDGQGGHNEQFF. The chain is built from TRBV2 and TRBJ2-1, with 7 bases lining up with TRBD2. In germline, CDR1 is SNHLY, CDR2 FYNNEI. Trimming removed 3 bases from V and 5 bases from J; junction bases left unmatched: 7. The CDR3 loop spans 15 amino acids.